The 23 T cell receptor beta chains reported below all come from one sample, sequenced in a study of control samples from healthy donors and cancer patients. Using immunoSEQ multiplex PCR, the repertoire was profiled, and TCRdb retains in-frame clones only, with some absent. In the table there are around 170,000 clones, almost 90% of which are singletons. Input material: blood. The receptor source for this set is a woman aged 45-60 years in good health.

The gene calls are TRBV27 and TRBJ2-5, with 10 nucleotides matching TRBD2. Germline CDR1 MNHEY, CDR2 SMNVEV (reference sequence). V dropped 4 bases and J dropped 5; count of bases not matched to a gene: 13. The CDR3 contains 17 residues. CDR3 loop: CASSSPSLAGVGETQYF. As DNA, the CDR3 is TGTGCCAGCAGTTCTCCCTCCCTAGCGGGAGTCGGGGAGACCCAGTACTTC.

The chain carries TRBV6-5 and TRBJ1-1, with 7 bases aligning to TRBD1. CDR3 length: 16 amino acids. Germline V gene sequence: CDR1 MNHEY, CDR2 SVGAGI. V trimming: 2 bases; J trimming: 3 bases; junction bases outside the gene matches: 9. CDR3 nucleotide sequence: TGTGCCAGCAGTTACCCCAGGGGGGGCGTTGACACTGAAGCTTTCTTT. This translates into CASSYPRGGVDTEAFF.

The gene calls are TRBV6-6 and TRBJ2-7; tentatively, D is TRBD1 (5 bases). CDR3 size: 15 residues. Germline V gives CDR1 MNHNY, CDR2 SVGAGI (reference sequence). The germline V and J ends were trimmed by 7 bases and 1 base, with 17 bases remaining between them. CDR3 coding DNA: TGTGCCAGCAAGTTAGGAACAGGAGCTTCCTACGAGCAGTACTTC. Amino acids: CASKLGTGASYEQYF.

The chain employs TRBV29-1 and TRBJ1-4; the match to TRBD1 covers 7 bases. Germline V lookup: CDR1 SQVTM, CDR2 ANQGSEA. This CDR3 has 13 residues. The junction had 6 bases not matched to a gene; V was cut back by 6 bases and J by 5 bases. CDR3 loop: CSVNRGRNEKLFF. The CDR3, as DNA: TGCAGCGTCAACAGGGGTCGGAATGAAAAACTGTTTTTT.

The chain is built from TRBV6-2 or TRBV6-3 and TRBJ2-5; D might be TRBD1 (6 bases). Germline V gene data show CDR1 as MNHEY and CDR2 as SVGEGT. Trimming removed 5 bases at V and 2 bases at J, with 12 bases between. The CDR3 sequence is 14 residues long. DNA for the CDR3: TGTGCCAGCAGTCACCTGACAGGACAAGAGACCCAGTACTTC. Translated, it gives CASSHLTGQETQYF.

The V and J genes are TRBV7-2 and TRBJ2-5; 7 bases are shared with TRBD2. The V gene end was trimmed by 3 bases and the J gene end by 2 bases; junction bases not matched to a gene: 9. The CDR3 totals 16 residues. Germline loops: CDR1 SGHTA, CDR2 FQGNSA. For the CDR3, the DNA is TGTGCCAGCAGCTTCGGAGGCGGCGGGGGACAAGAGACCCAGTACTTC. It translates to CASSFGGGGGQETQYF.

The gene calls are TRBV11-1 and TRBJ1-1; 8 nucleotides line up with TRBD1. The V segment lost 5 bases and the J segment 10 bases; nucleotides outside the gene matches: 15. The CDR3 runs to 15 residues. Germline V lookup: CDR1 SGHAT, CDR2 FQDESV (reference sequence). The CDR3 reads CASSQGRTGNVLAFF. The CDR3 DNA reads TGTGCCAGCAGCCAAGGGCGGACAGGGAATGTCCTAGCTTTCTTT.

This chain uses TRBV2 with TRBJ2-1, with D possibly matching TRBD2 (6 bases). The germline CDR1 and CDR2 sequences are SNHLY and FYNNEI. The CDR3 consists of 14 residues. Trimming pared 3 bases from V and 4 bases from J, leaving 10 bases between. In DNA form, the CDR3 reads TGTGCCAGCAGTGACTCGGGAGCGTACAATGAGCAGTTCTTC. Translating gives CASSDSGAYNEQFF. The whole variable domain, remainder taken from reference TRBV2 and TRBJ2-1, is EPEVTQTPSHQVTQMGQEVILRCVPISNHLYFYWYRQILGQKVEFLVSFYNNEISEKSEIFDDQFSVERPDGSNFTLKIRSTKLEDSAMYFCASSDSGAYNEQFFGPGTRLTVL.

The chain is built from TRBV4-3 and TRBJ2-7, with TRBD2 as a possible D gene (5 bases). Germline V gene data show CDR1 as LGHNA and CDR2 as YSLEER. V lost 0 bases and J 12 bases, leaving 18 bases between the germline ends. The CDR3 has 14 amino acids. The CDR3 sequence is CASSQDWETAERYF. The CDR3 DNA reads as TGCGCCAGCAGCCAAGATTGGGAGACCGCTGAACGGTACTTC.

About this clone itself: Other DNA sequences from this sample encode an identical CDR3 as well. V gene TRBV18 combines with J gene TRBJ2-1; 9 bases align to TRBD2. Germline CDR1 and CDR2: KGHSH and LQKENI. CDR3 size: 18 residues. V trimming: 1 base; J trimming: 9 bases; junction bases outside the gene matches: 16. The CDR3 sequence: CASSPRFSGPGGGGEQFF. In nucleotides, the CDR3 is TGTGCCAGCTCACCACGTTTCAGCGGGCCGGGCGGGGGGGGTGAGCAGTTCTTC.

The CDR3 DNA sequence: TGTGCCAGCACCGCTCAGTCCTACAATGAGCAGTTCTTC. The encoded protein is CASTAQSYNEQFF. The V call is TRBV9, the J call TRBJ2-1; D unclear. Germline assignment: CDR1 SGDLS and CDR2 YYNGEE. The V and J ends lost 6 bases and 1 base respectively, with 8 bases between them. The CDR3 runs to 13 residues.

This sequence joins TRBV24-1 and TRBJ2-2, with D possibly being TRBD2 (6 bases). Trimming removed 3 bases from V and 1 base from J, with 17 bases in between. The CDR3 is 18 residues long. Germline-derived CDR1 and CDR2 are KGHDR and SFDVKD. The CDR3 loop reads CATSDAPGGGGNTGELFF. The CDR3 DNA is TGTGCCACCAGTGATGCTCCCGGGGGTGGGGGGAACACCGGGGAGCTGTTTTTT.

The chain combines TRBV3-1 (or the pseudogene TRBV3-2) with TRBJ2-3; possible D gene TRBD1, 6 bases. V gave up 2 bases and J gave up 6 bases, with 21 bases separating them. In germline, CDR1 is LGHDT, CDR2 YNNKEL (reference sequence). This CDR3 is built from 17 residues. CDR3 sequence (DNA): TGTGCCAGCAGCCAAAATCCGCAGGGGTGGATAGGTGATACGCAGTATTTT. Encoded protein: CASSQNPQGWIGDTQYF.

This chain links TRBV9 with TRBJ1-5; D uncertain. From germline, CDR1 is SGDLS and CDR2 YYNGEE. The CDR3 is 14 amino acids. With 2 bases removed from V and 1 base from J, the gap between germline ends came to 7 bases. The CDR3 region has the DNA TGTGCCAGCAGCGTGACTCCAAGCAATCAGCCCCAGCATTTT. Its translation: CASSVTPSNQPQHF.

V is TRBV29-1 and J is TRBJ1-1; a possible D gene is TRBD1 (5 bases). The CDR3 has 14 residues. Germline CDR1 is SQVTM and CDR2 is ANQGSEA. Written as DNA, the CDR3 is TGCGGGGCTTTGAGGGGACTCTCGAACACTGAAGCTTTCTTT. It is translated as CGALRGLSNTEAFF.

This chain links TRBV29-1 with TRBJ1-6; perhaps TRBD1 as D (5 bases). CDR3 length: 16 amino acids. Germline assignment: CDR1 SQVTM and CDR2 ANQGSEA. V was shortened by 8 bases and J by 7 bases, with 24 bases between the two germline ends. In DNA form, the CDR3 reads TGCAGCCCGCCCCCCTCGGGTGGCAGGGACAATTCACCCCTCCACTTT. The encoded protein is CSPPPSGGRDNSPLHF.

DNA for the CDR3: TGTGCCAGCAGCCGGGGACAGGGAAATGGCTACACCTTC. The encoded protein is CASSRGQGNGYTF. The V call is TRBV28, the J call TRBJ1-2; 9 bases fit TRBD1. V dropped 6 bases and J dropped 6; count of bases not matched to a gene: 5. CDR1 MDHEN and CDR2 SYDVKM come from the germline V gene. The CDR3 runs to 13 residues.

The chain has TRBV7-2 and TRBJ2-7; a weak D match, TRBD1 (6 bases). The CDR3 runs to 13 residues. Germline CDR1 and CDR2: SGHTA and FQGNSA. Trimming removed 3 bases from V and 3 bases from J, with 9 bases in between. For the CDR3, the DNA is TGTGCCAGCAGCTTGGGACAACACTACGAGCAGTACTTC. It translates to CASSLGQHYEQYF.

The rearrangement links TRBV4-3 to TRBJ1-2; 8 bases align to TRBD1. Looked up from germline, CDR1 is LGHNA and CDR2 is YSLEER. CDR3 length equals 16 residues. V was clipped by 1 base and J by 2 bases; unmatched bases: 6. The CDR3, as DNA: TGCGCCAGCAGCCAAGTATTAAACAGGGGGAACTATGGCTACACCTTC. Protein: CASSQVLNRGNYGYTF.

This clone has just a few counts. Other DNA sequences in this sample translate to the same CDR3. The CDR3 protein is CASSEGAGYGYTF. The DNA of the CDR3 is TGTGCCAGCAGTGAGGGAGCAGGCTATGGCTACACCTTC. The V gene is TRBV2, the J gene TRBJ1-2; D gene ambiguous. V was clipped by 3 bases and J by 4 bases, with 9 bases between them. The CDR3 is 13 residues long. CDR1 is SNHLY and CDR2 is FYNNEI in the germline V gene.

CDR3: CATSDFRTSGVQETQYF. DNA for the CDR3: TGTGCCACCAGTGATTTTAGGACTAGCGGGGTTCAAGAGACCCAGTACTTC. J is TRBJ2-5 and V is TRBV24-1; 12 bases agree with TRBD2. The ends lost 1 base at V and 2 bases at J; junction bases unmatched: 4. Per germline, CDR1 KGHDR and CDR2 SFDVKD. This CDR3 spans 17 amino acids.

This clone is a singleton in its sample. The V and J genes are TRBV2 and TRBJ2-5, with 9 bases fitting TRBD1. CDR3 length equals 14 residues. Losses at the gene ends were 6 bases for V and 2 bases for J; bases not matched to a gene: 4. CDR1 is SNHLY and CDR2 is FYNNEI in the germline V gene. The CDR3 protein is CASRAGTGQETQYF. The CDR3 coding sequence is TGTGCCAGCAGAGCCGGGACAGGGCAAGAGACCCAGTACTTC.

This chain uses TRBV12-3 or TRBV12-4 with TRBJ2-1; D is perhaps TRBD1 (7 bases). The V and J ends lost 5 bases and 7 bases respectively, with 12 bases between them. The CDR3 runs to 13 residues. CDR3 sequence reads: CASSGGGENEQFF. The CDR3 coding sequence is TGTGCCAGCAGTGGAGGGGGCGAGAATGAGCAGTTCTTC.